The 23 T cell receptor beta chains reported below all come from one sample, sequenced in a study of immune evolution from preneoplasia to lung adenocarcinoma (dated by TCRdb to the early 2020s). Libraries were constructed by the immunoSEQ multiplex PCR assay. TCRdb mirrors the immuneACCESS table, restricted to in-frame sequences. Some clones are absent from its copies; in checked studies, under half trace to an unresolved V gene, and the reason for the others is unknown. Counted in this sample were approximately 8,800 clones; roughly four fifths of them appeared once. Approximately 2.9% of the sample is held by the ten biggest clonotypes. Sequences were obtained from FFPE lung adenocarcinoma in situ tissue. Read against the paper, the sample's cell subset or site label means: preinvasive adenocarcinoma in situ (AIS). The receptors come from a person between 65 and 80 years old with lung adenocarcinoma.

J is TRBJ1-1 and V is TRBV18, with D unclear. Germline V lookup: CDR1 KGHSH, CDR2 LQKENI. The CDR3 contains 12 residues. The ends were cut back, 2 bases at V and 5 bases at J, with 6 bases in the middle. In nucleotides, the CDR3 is TGTGCCAGCTCACCAATGAGGACTGAAGCTTTCTTT. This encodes CASSPMRTEAFF.

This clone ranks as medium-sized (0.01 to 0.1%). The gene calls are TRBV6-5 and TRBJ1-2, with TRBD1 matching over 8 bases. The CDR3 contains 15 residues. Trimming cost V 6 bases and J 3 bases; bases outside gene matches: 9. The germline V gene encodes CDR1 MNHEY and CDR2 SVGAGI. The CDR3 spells CASRDGQGVYYGYTF. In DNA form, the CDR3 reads TGTGCCAGCAGGGACGGACAGGGCGTATACTATGGCTACACCTTC.

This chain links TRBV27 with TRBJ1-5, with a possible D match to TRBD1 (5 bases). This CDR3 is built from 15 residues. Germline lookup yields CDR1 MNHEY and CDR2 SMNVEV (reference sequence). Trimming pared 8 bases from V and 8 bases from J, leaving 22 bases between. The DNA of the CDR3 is TGTGCCAGCGCAAGTCAGCGGGGCTGGGGGGAGCCCCAGCATTTT. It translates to CASASQRGWGEPQHF.

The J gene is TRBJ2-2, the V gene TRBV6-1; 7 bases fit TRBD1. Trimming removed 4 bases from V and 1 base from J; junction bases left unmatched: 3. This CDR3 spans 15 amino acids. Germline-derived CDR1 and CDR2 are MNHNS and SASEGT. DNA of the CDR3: TGTGCCAGCAGTGTGACAGGGAGGAACACCGGGGAGCTGTTTTTT. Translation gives CASSVTGRNTGELFF.

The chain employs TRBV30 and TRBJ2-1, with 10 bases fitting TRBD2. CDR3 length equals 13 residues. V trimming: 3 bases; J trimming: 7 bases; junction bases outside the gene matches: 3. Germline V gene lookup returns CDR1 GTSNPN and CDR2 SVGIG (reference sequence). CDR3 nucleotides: TGTGCCTGGAGAAAGCGGGGGGGGAATGAGCAGTTCTTC. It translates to CAWRKRGGNEQFF.

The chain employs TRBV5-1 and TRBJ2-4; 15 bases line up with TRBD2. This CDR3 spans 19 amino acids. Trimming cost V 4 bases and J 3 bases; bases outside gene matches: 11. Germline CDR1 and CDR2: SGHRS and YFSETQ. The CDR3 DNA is TGCGCCAGCAGCCGACGGACTAGCGGGGGGGTCGTGGACAAAAACATTCAGTACTTC. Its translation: CASSRRTSGGVVDKNIQYF.

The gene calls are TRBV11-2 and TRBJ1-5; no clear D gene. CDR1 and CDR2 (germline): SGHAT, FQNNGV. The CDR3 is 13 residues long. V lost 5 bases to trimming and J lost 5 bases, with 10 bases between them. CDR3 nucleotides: TGTGCCAGCAGCCCGGACCAGGATCAGCCCCAGCATTTT. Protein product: CASSPDQDQPQHF.

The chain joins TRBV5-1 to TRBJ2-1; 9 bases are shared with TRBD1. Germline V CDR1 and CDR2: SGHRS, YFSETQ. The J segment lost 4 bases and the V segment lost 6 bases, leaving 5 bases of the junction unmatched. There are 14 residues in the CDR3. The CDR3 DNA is TGCGCCAGCACCCAGGACAGGGGATACAATGAGCAGTTCTTC. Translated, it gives CASTQDRGYNEQFF.

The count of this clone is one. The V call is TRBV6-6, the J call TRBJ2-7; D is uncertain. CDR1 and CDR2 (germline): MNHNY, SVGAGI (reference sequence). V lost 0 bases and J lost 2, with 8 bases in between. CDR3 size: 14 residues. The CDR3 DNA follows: TGTGCCAGCAGTTACTCCCGGAAGGCCTACGAGCAGTACTTC. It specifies CASSYSRKAYEQYF.

The CDR3 nucleotides read TGTGCCAGCAGCTTGGCACAGGGACACAATGAGCAGTTCTTC. Translating it yields CASSLAQGHNEQFF. V is TRBV5-4 and J is TRBJ2-1; maybe TRBD1 (6 bases). This CDR3 region has 14 residues. Between the trimmed V and J ends, which lost 0 bases and 5 bases, there was a span of 9 bases. The germline V gene encodes CDR1 SGHNT and CDR2 YYREEE (reference sequence).

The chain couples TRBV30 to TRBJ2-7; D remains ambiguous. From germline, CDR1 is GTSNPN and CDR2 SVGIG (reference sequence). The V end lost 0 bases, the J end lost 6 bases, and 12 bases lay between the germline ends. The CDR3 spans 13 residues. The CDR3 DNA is TGTGCCTGGAGTGTAGGCCGCCTGAGCGAGCAGTACTTC. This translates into CAWSVGRLSEQYF.

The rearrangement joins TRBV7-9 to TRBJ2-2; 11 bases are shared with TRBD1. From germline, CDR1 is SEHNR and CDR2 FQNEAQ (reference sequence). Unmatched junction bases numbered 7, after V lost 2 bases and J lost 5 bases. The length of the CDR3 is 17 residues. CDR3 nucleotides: TGTGCCAGCAGCTTATATACGGACAGGGGGCGAACCGGGGAGCTGTTTTTT. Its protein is CASSLYTDRGRTGELFF.

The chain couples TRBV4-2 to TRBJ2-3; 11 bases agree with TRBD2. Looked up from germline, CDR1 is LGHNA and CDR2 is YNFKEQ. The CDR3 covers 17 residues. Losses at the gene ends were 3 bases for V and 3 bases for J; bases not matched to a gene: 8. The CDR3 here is CASSHSASSGGTDTQYF. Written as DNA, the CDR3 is TGTGCCAGCAGCCATAGTGCGTCTAGCGGGGGGACAGATACGCAGTATTTT.

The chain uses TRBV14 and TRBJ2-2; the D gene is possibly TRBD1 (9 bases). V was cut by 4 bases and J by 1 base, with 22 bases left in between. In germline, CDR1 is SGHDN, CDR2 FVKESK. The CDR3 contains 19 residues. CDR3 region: CASSPHRGQGLGNTGELFF. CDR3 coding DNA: TGTGCCAGCAGCCCTCACAGGGGGCAGGGACTAGGGAACACCGGGGAGCTGTTTTTT.

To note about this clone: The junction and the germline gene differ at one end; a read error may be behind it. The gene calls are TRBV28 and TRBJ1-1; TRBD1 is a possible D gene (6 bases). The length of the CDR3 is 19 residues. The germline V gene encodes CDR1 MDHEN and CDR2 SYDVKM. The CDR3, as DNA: TGTGCCAGCAGTCTATCCCTCGGACAGCCAAAAATTCCGAACGCTGAAGCTTTCTTT. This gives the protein CASSLSLGQPKIPNAEAFF.

CDR3 in DNA: TGTGCCAGCAGTTGGTTGGGGCAGTTTAAGGGCTACACCTTC. Its translation: CASSWLGQFKGYTF. The chain carries TRBV28 and TRBJ1-2; D perhaps matches TRBD1 (5 bases). The CDR3 runs 14 residues. Trimming removed 4 bases from V and 8 bases from J, with 17 bases in between. The V gene's germline CDR1 is MDHEN and CDR2 SYDVKM.

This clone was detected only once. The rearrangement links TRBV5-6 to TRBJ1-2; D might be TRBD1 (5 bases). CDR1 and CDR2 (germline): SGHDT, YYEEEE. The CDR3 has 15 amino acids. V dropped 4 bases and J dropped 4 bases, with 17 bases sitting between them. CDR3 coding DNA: TGTGCCAGCAGCCCGGATGGGGGTGGGACCTATGGCTACACCTTC. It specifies CASSPDGGGTYGYTF. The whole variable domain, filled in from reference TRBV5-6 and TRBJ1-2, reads DAGVTQSPTHLIKTRGQQVTLRCSPKSGHDTVSWYQQALGQGPQFIFQYYEEEERQRGNFPDRFSGHQFPNYSSELNVNALLLGDSALYLCASSPDGGGTYGYTFGSGTRLTVV.

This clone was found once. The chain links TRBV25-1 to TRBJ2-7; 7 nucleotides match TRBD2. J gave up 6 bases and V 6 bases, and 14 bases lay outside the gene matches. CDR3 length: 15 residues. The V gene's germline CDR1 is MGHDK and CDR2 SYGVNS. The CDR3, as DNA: TGTGCCAGCAGCGATCTTAGCCGGGAGGTCCCCGAGCAGTACTTC. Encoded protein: CASSDLSREVPEQYF.

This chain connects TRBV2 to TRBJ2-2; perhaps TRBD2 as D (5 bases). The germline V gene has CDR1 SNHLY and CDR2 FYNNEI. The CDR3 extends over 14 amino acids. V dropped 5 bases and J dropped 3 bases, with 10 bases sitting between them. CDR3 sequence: CASSPPDYTGELFF. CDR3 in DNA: TGTGCCAGCAGTCCTCCGGACTACACCGGGGAGCTGTTTTTT.

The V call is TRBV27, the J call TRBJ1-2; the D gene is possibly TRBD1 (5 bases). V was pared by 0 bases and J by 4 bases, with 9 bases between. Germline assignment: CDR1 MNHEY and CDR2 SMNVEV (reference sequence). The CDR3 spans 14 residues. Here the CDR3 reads CASSLSRGLYGYTF. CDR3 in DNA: TGTGCCAGCAGTTTATCAAGGGGCCTCTATGGCTACACCTTC.

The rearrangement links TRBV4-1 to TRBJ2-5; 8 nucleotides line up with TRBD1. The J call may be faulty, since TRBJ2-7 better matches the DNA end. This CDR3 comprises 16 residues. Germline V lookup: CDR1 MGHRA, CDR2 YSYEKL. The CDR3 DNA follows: TGCGCCAGCAGCCGGTCGCCAGACAGGGGATTCCACGAGCAGTACTTC. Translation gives CASSRSPDRGFHEQYF.

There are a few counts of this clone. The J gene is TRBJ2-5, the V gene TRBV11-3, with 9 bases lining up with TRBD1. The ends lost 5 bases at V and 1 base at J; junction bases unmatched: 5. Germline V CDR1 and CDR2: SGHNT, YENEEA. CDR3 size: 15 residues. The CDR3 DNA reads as TGTGCCAGCAGCACGACAGGGGGGATCCAAGAGACCCAGTACTTC. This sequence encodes CASSTTGGIQETQYF.

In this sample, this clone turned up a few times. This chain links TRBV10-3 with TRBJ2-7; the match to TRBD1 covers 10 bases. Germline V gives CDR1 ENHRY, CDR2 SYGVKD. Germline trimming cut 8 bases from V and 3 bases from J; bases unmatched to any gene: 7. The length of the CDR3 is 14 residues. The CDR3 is CAIRGGDRGYEQYF. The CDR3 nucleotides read TGTGCCATCCGGGGGGGGGACAGGGGCTACGAGCAGTACTTC.